This is a list of T cell receptor beta chains from one sample in a study of blood T cell repertoires in COVID-19. Measured with immunoSEQ multiplex PCR; TCRdb has only the in-frame clones, and not every one. The table has 100,000 to 150,000 clones, over 75% seen once. The source material was peripheral blood. Receptors originate from a woman at least 80 years old with acute or convalescent COVID-19. Each CDR3 is given with its conserved first and last residue. The D gene is left open where the match is weak. Not all rows give a size; the values are once, few, many and, for expanded clones, a class.

size: .; V: TRBV7-9; J: TRBJ1-3; D: TRBD1; DNA: TGTGCCAGCAGCTCTCCCCGGACAGGACTTCTCTCTGGAAACACCATATATTTT; CDR3: CASSSPRTGLLSGNTIYF
size: .; V: TRBV5-8; J: TRBJ1-3; D: TRBD1; DNA: TGTGCCAGCAGCGGAGGACAGGGGACTCTTCCAATTGGAAACACCATATATTTT; CDR3: CASSGGQGTLPIGNTIYF
size: .; V: TRBV5-4; J: TRBJ2-2; D: .; DNA: TGTGCCAGCAGCTTGTCCCTTACCGGGGAGCTGTTTTTT; CDR3: CASSLSLTGELFF
size: .; V: TRBV19; J: TRBJ2-7; D: TRBD2; DNA: TGTGCCAGTAGTATCGGGACGGCGGGGGTCTACGAGCAGTACTTC; CDR3: CASSIGTAGVYEQYF
size: .; V: TRBV6-5; J: TRBJ1-4; D: .; DNA: TGTGCCAGCAGCCGCGGCGCTGCGCCTTCAAAACTGTTTTTT; CDR3: CASSRGAAPSKLFF
size: .; V: TRBV21-1; J: TRBJ2-7; D: .; DNA: TGTGCCAGCAGTTGTACTGGTGGGACAGGGGGCTACGAGCAGTACTTC; CDR3: CASSCTGGTGGYEQYF
size: .; V: TRBV19; J: TRBJ1-2; D: TRBD1; DNA: TGTGCCAGTGGAGAAACTTCCGACAGGGGTCCCTATGGCTACACCTTC; CDR3: CASGETSDRGPYGYTF
size: .; V: TRBV7-8; J: TRBJ2-1; D: .; DNA: TGTGCCAGCAGCTTACTAGGCTCCTACAATGAGCAGTTCTTC; CDR3: CASSLLGSYNEQFF
size: .; V: TRBV4-1; J: TRBJ2-7; D: TRBD1; DNA: TGCGCCAGCAGCCTATATCGACAGGGGGGCGACGAGCAGTACTTC; CDR3: CASSLYRQGGDEQYF
size: once; V: TRBV11-3; J: TRBJ1-3; D: .; DNA: TGTGCCAGCAGCTTATCCCCATATTTAAGCGGACCACGCTCTGGAAACACCATATATTTT; CDR3: CASSLSPYLSGPRSGNTIYF
size: .; V: TRBV6-6; J: TRBJ1-4; D: .; DNA: TGTGCCAGCTGGGAGTCGACACGGGTAAATGAAAAACTGTTTTTT; CDR3: CASWESTRVNEKLFF
size: .; V: TRBV29-1; J: TRBJ2-1; D: TRBD1; DNA: TGCAGCGTTCGGACAGGGGGCCAATACAATGAGCAGTTCTTC; CDR3: CSVRTGGQYNEQFF
size: once; V: TRBV9; J: TRBJ2-5; D: .; DNA: TGTGCCAGCAGCGTAGCTGGGTTAGGGGTACAAGAGACCCAGTACTTC; CDR3: CASSVAGLGVQETQYF
size: .; V: TRBV7-3; J: TRBJ1-1; D: .; DNA: TGTGCCAGCAGCTTATCGGGACAAACTGAAGCTTTCTTT; CDR3: CASSLSGQTEAFF
size: .; V: TRBV19; J: TRBJ1-2; D: TRBD1; DNA: TGTGCCAGTACCCCAACAGGGGGATCTAACTATGGCTACACCTTC; CDR3: CASTPTGGSNYGYTF
size: .; V: TRBV19; J: TRBJ2-7; D: TRBD2; DNA: TGTGCCAGTACCCCAGGGAGGGGCGGTTCATCCTACGAGCAGTACTTC; CDR3: CASTPGRGGSSYEQYF
size: .; V: TRBV9; J: TRBJ2-1; D: .; DNA: TGTGCCAGCAATCATGGCGCAGGATACAATGAGCAGTTCTTC; CDR3: CASNHGAGYNEQFF
size: .; V: TRBV11-2; J: TRBJ2-1; D: .; DNA: TGTGCCAGCAGCTTAGGGGAGAGTGAGCAGTTCTTC; CDR3: CASSLGESEQFF
size: .; V: TRBV29-1; J: TRBJ2-2; D: TRBD2; DNA: TGCAGCGCTGGTGATAGCGGGGGAACCGGGGAGCTGTTTTTT; CDR3: CSAGDSGGTGELFF
size: few; V: TRBV19; J: TRBJ1-1; D: TRBD1; DNA: TGTGCCAGTAGTATAGCAGGGGGCCGGAACACTGAAGCTTTCTTT; CDR3: CASSIAGGRNTEAFF
size: .; V: TRBV3-1/TRBV3-2; J: TRBJ1-2; D: TRBD1; DNA: TGTGCCACTACCGGACAGGGCTATGGCTACACCTTC; CDR3: CATTGQGYGYTF
size: few; V: TRBV9; J: TRBJ2-3; D: .; DNA: TGTGCCAGCGCAGAGGCTCCAAGAGATACGCAGTATTTT; CDR3: CASAEAPRDTQYF
size: .; V: TRBV25-1; J: TRBJ1-2; D: TRBD1; DNA: TGTGCCAGCAGCTTGGGACAGGGCTATGGCTACACCTTC; CDR3: CASSLGQGYGYTF
size: once; V: TRBV5-4; J: TRBJ1-4; D: .; DNA: TGTGCCAGCAGTTTAGACTTTTCCCGTAATGAAAAACTGTTTTTT; CDR3: CASSLDFSRNEKLFF
size: .; V: TRBV5-6; J: TRBJ2-7; D: .; DNA: TGTGCCAGCGCGCTGGGGGGACGGCCTCCTTGGGAGCAGTACTTC; CDR3: CASALGGRPPWEQYF
size: .; V: TRBV5-1; J: TRBJ2-6; D: .; DNA: TGCGCCAGCAGAAGGGACTTAAACTCTGGGGCCAACGTCCTGACTTTC; CDR3: CASRRDLNSGANVLTF
size: .; V: TRBV3-1/TRBV3-2; J: TRBJ2-1; D: TRBD1; DNA: TGTGCCAGCAGTTCCCGGGACAGGGGCAACAATGAGCAGTTCTTC; CDR3: CASSSRDRGNNEQFF
size: .; V: TRBV11-2; J: TRBJ2-7; D: .; DNA: TGTGCCAGCAGCTTAGGACAAGAGATGCGTAGCGAGCAGTACTTC; CDR3: CASSLGQEMRSEQYF
size: .; V: TRBV11-1; J: TRBJ1-1; D: .; DNA: TGTGCCAGCACCTTTGGTCGACAGTTTAACACTGAAGCTTTCTTT; CDR3: CASTFGRQFNTEAFF
size: .; V: TRBV3-1/TRBV3-2; J: TRBJ2-1; D: .; DNA: TGTGCCAGCAGCCAACGAGAGGAGCAGTTCTTC; CDR3: CASSQREEQFF
size: .; V: TRBV9; J: TRBJ2-2; D: TRBD2; DNA: TGTGCCAGCAGCGTAGCAATTAGCGGGAGGGATAGGAACACCGGGGAGCTGTTTTTT; CDR3: CASSVAISGRDRNTGELFF
size: .; V: TRBV11-1; J: TRBJ1-6; D: .; DNA: TGTGCCAGCAGCCGGGAACCCCTCCACTTT; CDR3: CASSREPLHF
size: .; V: TRBV9; J: TRBJ2-5; D: TRBD2; DNA: TGTGCCAGCAGCGGTCCTAGCGGGGCCCAAGAGACCCAGTACTTC; CDR3: CASSGPSGAQETQYF
size: .; V: TRBV5-4; J: TRBJ1-3; D: .; DNA: TGTGCCAGCAGCCAAGACAGAGGCTCTGGAAACACCATATATTTT; CDR3: CASSQDRGSGNTIYF
size: .; V: TRBV9; J: TRBJ2-4; D: .; DNA: TGTGCCAGCAGCGACACAGGAGAAGCCAAAAACATTCAGTACTTC; CDR3: CASSDTGEAKNIQYF
size: .; V: TRBV21-1; J: TRBJ2-3; D: .; DNA: TGTGCCAGCAGCAAACAGAGGGGGACAGGCCCCGCAGATACGCAGTATTTT; CDR3: CASSKQRGTGPADTQYF
size: .; V: TRBV2; J: TRBJ1-3; D: TRBD1; DNA: TGTGCCAGCAGTGGCGACAGGGGCTATGGAAACACCATATATTTT; CDR3: CASSGDRGYGNTIYF
size: .; V: TRBV5-4; J: TRBJ2-7; D: .; DNA: TGTGCCAGCAGCTCGCAGGGGGGATCCTACGAGCAGTACTTC; CDR3: CASSSQGGSYEQYF
size: .; V: TRBV5-6; J: TRBJ1-1; D: TRBD1; DNA: TGTGCCAGCAGCCGGGACAGCTCAAACACTGAAGCTTTCTTT; CDR3: CASSRDSSNTEAFF
size: .; V: TRBV29-1; J: TRBJ2-1; D: TRBD2; DNA: TGCAGCGTTCCTGGACTAGCGGGAGGTACGCAGTTCTTC; CDR3: CSVPGLAGGTQFF
size: .; V: TRBV5-1; J: TRBJ1-4; D: TRBD1; DNA: TGCGCCAGCAGCTTGGATGGGACAGGGGCGGGAAAACTGTTTTTT; CDR3: CASSLDGTGAGKLFF
size: few; V: TRBV2; J: TRBJ1-3; D: .; DNA: TGTGCCAGCAGAGGGACACTCTCTGGAAACACCATATATTTT; CDR3: CASRGTLSGNTIYF
size: .; V: TRBV4-1; J: TRBJ1-5; D: .; DNA: TGCGCCAGCAGCCAAGATGGGGCAGGGGATCAGCCCCAGCATTTT; CDR3: CASSQDGAGDQPQHF
size: once; V: TRBV18; J: TRBJ1-4; D: TRBD1; DNA: TGTGCCAGCTCCGGGGACAGGGGGAATGAAAAACTGTTTTTT; CDR3: CASSGDRGNEKLFF
size: few; V: TRBV7-8; J: TRBJ1-2; D: TRBD1; DNA: TGTGCCAGCAGCCGCACAGGGGACTATGGCTACACCTTC; CDR3: CASSRTGDYGYTF
size: .; V: TRBV1; J: TRBJ2-1; D: .; DNA: TGCACCAGCAGCCAAGAAGAGACTAGCGGGTGGAATGAGCAGTTCTTC; CDR3: CTSSQEETSGWNEQFF
size: .; V: TRBV3-1/TRBV3-2; J: TRBJ2-1; D: TRBD2; DNA: TGTGCCAGCAGCCGCGGGGGGGCCGGGTACAATGAGCAGTTCTTC; CDR3: CASSRGGAGYNEQFF
size: .; V: TRBV2; J: TRBJ1-6; D: TRBD1; DNA: TGTGCCAGCACCTCGGGACAGTATAATTCACCCCTCCACTTT; CDR3: CASTSGQYNSPLHF